The entry that follows covers one TCR beta chain sequence. Its target is not known. This sample was taken from a study of OX40 agonist ivuxolimab in advanced cancers. The protocol was immunoSEQ multiplex PCR, while the TCRdb copy is restricted to in-frame clones and leaves out a portion. The data hold around 35,000 clones, with approximately 92% observed a single time. Points from the study as a whole: Averaged across samples, CD8+ T cells carried more expanded clones than CD4+ did.

Looked up from germline, CDR1 is MNHEY and CDR2 is SMNVEV (reference sequence). V lost 3 bases, J lost 3 bases, and 6 bases stayed unmatched. This CDR3 contains 15 residues. The rearrangement joins TRBV27 to TRBJ2-7, with 9 nucleotides matching TRBD2. The input for sequencing was CD4+ or CD8+ T cells sorted from blood, taken in a trial of the OX40 agonist ivuxolimab. This clonotype was obtained from an adult with an advanced solid tumor such as melanoma, head and neck, liver or kidney cancer. The CDR3 reads CASSFGLAGFYEQYF. DNA of the CDR3: TGTGCCAGCAGTTTCGGGCTAGCGGGGTTCTACGAGCAGTACTTC.